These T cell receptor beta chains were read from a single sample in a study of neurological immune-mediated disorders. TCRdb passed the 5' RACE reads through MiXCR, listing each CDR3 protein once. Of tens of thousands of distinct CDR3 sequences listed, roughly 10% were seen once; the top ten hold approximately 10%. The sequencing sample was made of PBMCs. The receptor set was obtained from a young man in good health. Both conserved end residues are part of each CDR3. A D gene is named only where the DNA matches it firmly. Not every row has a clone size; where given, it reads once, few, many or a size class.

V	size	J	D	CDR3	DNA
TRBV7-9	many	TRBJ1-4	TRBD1	CASSLGPGQGEKLFF	TGTGCCAGCAGCTTAGGGCCGGGACAGGGAGAGAAACTGTTTTTT
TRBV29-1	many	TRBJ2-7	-	CSFTFDNSYEQYF	TGCAGCTTTACCTTCGACAACTCCTACGAGCAGTACTTC
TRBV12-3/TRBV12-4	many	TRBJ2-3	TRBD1	CASSSYGTGGTDTQYF	TGTGCCAGCAGTTCGTACGGGACAGGGGGAACAGATACGCAGTATTTT
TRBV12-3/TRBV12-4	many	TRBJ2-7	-	CASSLDYEQYF	TGTGCCAGCAGTTTAGACTACGAGCAGTACTTC
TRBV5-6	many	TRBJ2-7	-	CASSSGPFYEQYF	TGTGCCAGCAGCTCCGGACCATTCTACGAGCAGTACTTC
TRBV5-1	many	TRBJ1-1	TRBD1	CASSLENRGLFF	TGCGCCAGCAGCCTAGAGAACAGGGGGCTTTTCTTT
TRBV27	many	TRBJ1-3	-	CASSSTPRAGEANTIYF	TGTGCCAGCAGCTCTACCCCCAGGGCAGGGGAGGCAAACACCATATATTTT
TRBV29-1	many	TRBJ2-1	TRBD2	CSGGLAGGREQFF	TGCAGCGGGGGGCTAGCGGGAGGGCGTGAGCAGTTCTTC
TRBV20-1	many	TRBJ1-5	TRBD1	CSARTPGQGPSSNQPQHF	TGCAGTGCTAGAACGCCGGGACAGGGACCCTCTAGCAATCAGCCCCAGCATTTT
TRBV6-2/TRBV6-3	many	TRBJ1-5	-	CASRTLGRQPQHF	TGTGCCAGCAGAACGCTTGGGCGTCAGCCCCAGCATTTT
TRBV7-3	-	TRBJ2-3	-	CASSFYICSEGPRLAGDDTQYF	-
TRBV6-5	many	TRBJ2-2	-	CASTGQFITGELFF	TGTGCCAGCACGGGACAATTTATCACCGGGGAGCTGTTTTTT
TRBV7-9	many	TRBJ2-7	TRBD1	CASSLGRDRGTYEQYF	TGTGCCAGCAGCTTAGGCCGGGACAGGGGTACCTACGAGCAGTACTTC
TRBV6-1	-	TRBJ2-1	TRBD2	CASSEEAASGNEQFF	TGTGCCAGCAGTGAAGAAGCGGCTAGCGGGAATGAGCAGTTCTTC
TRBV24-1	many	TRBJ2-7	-	CATSEGAGTLDEQYF	TGTGCCACCAGTGAAGGGGCAGGAACTCTGGACGAGCAGTACTTC
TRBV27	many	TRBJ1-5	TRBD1	CASSLGTGVQPQHF	TGTGCCAGCAGTCTTGGGACAGGGGTTCAGCCCCAGCATTTT
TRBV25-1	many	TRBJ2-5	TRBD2	CASSEWGLAGTGTQYF	TGTGCCAGCAGTGAATGGGGACTAGCGGGAACAGGGACCCAGTACTTC
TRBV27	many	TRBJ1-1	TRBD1	CASSLQGGRTEAFF	TGTGCCAGCAGTCTACAGGGGGGAAGGACTGAAGCTTTCTTT
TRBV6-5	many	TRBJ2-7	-	CASSYSQGYEQYF	TGTGCCAGCAGTTACTCCCAGGGTTACGAGCAGTACTTC
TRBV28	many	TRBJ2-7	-	CASSLSWSTQGGWATYEQYF	TGTGCCAGCAGTTTATCCTGGTCGACCCAAGGCGGATGGGCCACCTACGAGCAGTACTTC
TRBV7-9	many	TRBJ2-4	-	CASSLGGLILAKNIQYF	TGTGCCAGCAGCTTAGGGGGCCTGATCCTAGCCAAAAACATTCAGTACTTC
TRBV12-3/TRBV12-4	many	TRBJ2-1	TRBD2	CASSFGTSVNEQFF	TGTGCCAGCAGTTTCGGGACTAGCGTCAATGAGCAGTTCTTC
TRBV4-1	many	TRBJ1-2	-	CASSHPKRDRQDADGYTF	TGCGCCAGCAGCCACCCAAAACGAGACAGACAAGACGCTGATGGCTACACCTTC
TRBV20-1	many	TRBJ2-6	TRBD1	CSARPGQTYSGANVLTF	TGCAGTGCAAGACCGGGACAGACCTACTCTGGGGCCAACGTCCTGACTTTC
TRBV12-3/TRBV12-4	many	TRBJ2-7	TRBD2	CASTGGSSGSYEQYF	TGTGCCAGCACCGGTGGTTCTAGCGGATCCTACGAGCAGTACTTC
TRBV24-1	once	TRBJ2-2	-	CATSDLTEGDGEMFF	TGTGCCACCAGTGACCTCACGGAAGGGGACGGGGAGATGTTTTTT
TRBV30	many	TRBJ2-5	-	CAWSRQGQETQYF	TGTGCCTGGAGTCGCCAGGGACAAGAGACCCAGTACTTC
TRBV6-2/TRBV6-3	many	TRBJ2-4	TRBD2	CASSSWTSGRGAKNIQYF	TGTGCCAGCAGTTCCTGGACTAGCGGGAGAGGGGCCAAAAACATTCAGTACTTC
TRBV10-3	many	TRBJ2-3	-	CAISKEGPTDTQYF	TGTGCCATCAGTAAAGAGGGACCTACAGATACGCAGTATTTT
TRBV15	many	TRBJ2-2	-	CATSRDPRFTGELFF	TGTGCCACCAGCAGAGATCCAAGGTTCACCGGGGAGCTGTTTTTT
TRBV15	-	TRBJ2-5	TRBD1	CATSRDRGKETQYF	TGTGCCACCAGCAGAGACAGGGGGAAAGAGACCCAGTACTTC
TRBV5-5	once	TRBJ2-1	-	CASIMGGGNNEQFF	TGTGCCAGCATAATGGGAGGGGGAAACAATGAGCAGTTCTTC
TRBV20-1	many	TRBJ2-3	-	CSAIFAGSTDTQYF	TGCAGTGCTATATTCGCAGGGAGCACAGATACGCAGTATTTT
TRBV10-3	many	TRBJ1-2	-	CAIMTGEEGYTF	TGTGCCATCATGACAGGTGAAGAGGGCTACACCTTC
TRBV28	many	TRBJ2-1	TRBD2	CASTWAGGLSYNEQFF	TGTGCCAGCACGTGGGCGGGAGGCCTATCCTACAATGAGCAGTTCTTC
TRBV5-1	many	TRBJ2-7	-	CASSLAPGPNEQYF	TGCGCCAGCAGCTTGGCACCCGGGCCCAACGAGCAGTACTTC
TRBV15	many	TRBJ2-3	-	CATSTAFSVDTQYF	TGTGCCACCAGCACCGCCTTTAGTGTAGATACGCAGTATTTT
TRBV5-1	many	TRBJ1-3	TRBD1	CASSLLQGNTIYF	TGCGCCAGCAGCTTATTACAGGGGAACACCATATATTTT
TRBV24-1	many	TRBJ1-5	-	CATSEGLGPQHF	TGTGCCACCAGTGAGGGGTTGGGGCCCCAGCATTTT
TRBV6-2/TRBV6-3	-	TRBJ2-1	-	CATHLPHLNEQFF	TGTGCCACCCATCTCCCACATCTCAATGAGCAGTTCTTC